Presented here are 10 T cell receptor beta chains from one specimen sequenced in a study of T cell repertoires in cytomegalovirus infection. One entry per CDR3 protein, called by TCRdb with MiXCR from the reads. The data contain a few hundred thousand distinct CDR3 sequences, roughly 25% of them seen just once; the ten biggest clones take up 13%. Their antigens remain unidentified. Sample: cultured PBMCs, taken from culture after CMV antigen stimulation. The receptors shown here come from a human donor in good health (CMV status not recorded). Some clones in this sample may be carry-over from other donors' samples.

The table lists this clonotype with many counts. The V call is TRBV11-3, the J call TRBJ2-1; 8 nucleotides line up with TRBD2. Germline V gene lookup returns CDR1 SGHNT and CDR2 YENEEA. Trimming took 0 bases from V and 7 from J; bases not matched to a gene: 14. This CDR3 region has 18 residues. The CDR3 sequence: CASSLDQGGTSTLNEQFF. The CDR3 coding sequence is TGTGCCAGCAGCTTAGATCAAGGGGGGACTAGTACTCTTAATGAGCAGTTCTTC. Complete variable domain (other parts from reference TRBV11-3 and TRBJ2-1): EAGVVQSPRYKIIEKKQPVAFWCNPISGHNTLYWYLQNLGQGPELLIRYENEEAVDDSQLPKDRFSAERLKGVDSTLKIQPAELGDSAVYLCASSLDQGGTSTLNEQFFGPGTRLTVL.

This clonotype came up a few times. The CDR3 nucleotides read TGTGCCAGCAGCTTAGATCGGAATAACTATGGCTACACCTTC. Translating gives CASSLDRNNYGYTF. The J gene is TRBJ1-2, the V gene TRBV7-2; D ambiguous. From germline, CDR1 is SGHTA and CDR2 FQGNSA. This CDR3 comprises 14 residues. Trimming took off 1 base at V and 1 base at J, with 7 bases between the two ends. Complete variable domain (other parts from reference TRBV7-2 and TRBJ1-2): GAGVSQSPSNKVTEKGKDVELRCDPISGHTALYWYRQSLGQGLEFLIYFQGNSAPDKSGLPSDRFSAERTGGSVSTLTIQRTQQEDSAVYLCASSLDRNNYGYTFGSGTRLTVV.

V and J are TRBV6-5 and TRBJ1-1; 10 nucleotides match TRBD1. The V and J ends lost 0 bases and 6 bases, in that order; junction bases with no gene match: 1. This CDR3 spans 14 amino acids. Germline V lookup: CDR1 MNHEY, CDR2 SVGAGI. The CDR3 is CASSYSGQGPEAFF. The CDR3 DNA reads TGTGCCAGCAGTTACTCGGGACAGGGGCCTGAAGCTTTCTTT.

This sequence joins TRBV28 and TRBJ2-2; 8 bases map to TRBD2. Trimming removed 6 bases from V and 5 bases from J; junction bases left unmatched: 5. Germline V gene data show CDR1 as MDHEN and CDR2 as SYDVKM. CDR3 length: 14 amino acids. The CDR3 here is CASRAGVITGELFF. The CDR3 DNA follows: TGTGCCAGCAGAGCGGGAGTGATAACCGGGGAGCTGTTTTTT.

This clonotype was found once. This chain links TRBV19 with TRBJ2-7, with D possibly TRBD1 on 6 matching bases. The germline V gene has CDR1 LNHDA and CDR2 SQIVND (reference sequence). The CDR3 sequence is 15 residues long. Trimming shortened V by 3 bases and J by 2 bases, and 14 bases separated the two germline ends. The CDR3, as DNA: TGTGCCAGTAGTATCTCAGGGGCCGGAGCCTACGAGCAGTACTTC. Protein sequence: CASSISGAGAYEQYF.

The chain employs TRBV27 and TRBJ2-3; TRBD2 matches at 10 bases. The CDR3 sequence is 15 residues long. Germline V gives CDR1 MNHEY, CDR2 SMNVEV (reference sequence). V lost 6 bases to trimming and J lost 3 bases; unmatched junction nucleotides: 6. CDR3 sequence (DNA): TGTGCCAGCAGATCCAGCGGGAGGGCTACAGATACGCAGTATTTT. Translating gives CASRSSGRATDTQYF.

V is TRBV29-1 and J is TRBJ2-2; 9 bases align to TRBD2. The CDR3 sequence is 13 residues long. V lost 3 bases to trimming and J lost 6 bases; unmatched junction nucleotides: 2. CDR1 and CDR2 (germline): SQVTM, ANQGSEA. The CDR3 sequence: CSVEGTSPGELFF. CDR3 coding DNA: TGCAGCGTTGAGGGGACTAGCCCCGGGGAGCTGTTTTTT.

This clonotype has a handful of counts. The chain has TRBV19 and TRBJ1-2; maybe TRBD1 (5 bases). CDR3 length: 15 amino acids. The germline CDR1 and CDR2 sequences are LNHDA and SQIVND (reference sequence). V lost 5 bases to trimming and J lost 0 bases, with 13 bases between them. The CDR3 nucleotides read TGTGCCAGTAGTTCAGGGCAGCCACCTAACTATGGCTACACCTTC. Translation: CASSSGQPPNYGYTF.

The rearrangement uses TRBV7-9 and TRBJ2-1; 9 bases fit TRBD2. V trimming: 7 bases; J trimming: 9 bases; junction bases outside the gene matches: 10. The germline gives CDR1 SEHNR, CDR2 FQNEAQ (reference sequence). This CDR3 spans 14 amino acids. CDR3 sequence reads: CASNQAGGQGEQFF. The CDR3 DNA follows: TGTGCCAGCAACCAAGCGGGAGGTCAGGGTGAGCAGTTCTTC.

The V call is TRBV15, the J call TRBJ2-1, with unresolved D. The CDR3 sequence is 16 residues long. V shed 6 bases and J shed 7 bases, with 22 bases lying between them. From germline, CDR1 is LNHNV and CDR2 YYDKDF (reference sequence). The DNA for the CDR3 is TGTGCCACCAGAGGACCCTCCGGGCTCGCTGGGAATGAGCAGTTCTTC. Its translation is CATRGPSGLAGNEQFF. The whole variable domain, filled in from reference TRBV15 and TRBJ2-1, reads DAMVIQNPRYQVTQFGKPVTLSCSQTLNHNVMYWYQQKSSQAPKLLFHYYDKDFNNEADTPDNFQSRRPNTSFCFLDIRSPGLGDTAMYLCATRGPSGLAGNEQFFGPGTRLTVL.